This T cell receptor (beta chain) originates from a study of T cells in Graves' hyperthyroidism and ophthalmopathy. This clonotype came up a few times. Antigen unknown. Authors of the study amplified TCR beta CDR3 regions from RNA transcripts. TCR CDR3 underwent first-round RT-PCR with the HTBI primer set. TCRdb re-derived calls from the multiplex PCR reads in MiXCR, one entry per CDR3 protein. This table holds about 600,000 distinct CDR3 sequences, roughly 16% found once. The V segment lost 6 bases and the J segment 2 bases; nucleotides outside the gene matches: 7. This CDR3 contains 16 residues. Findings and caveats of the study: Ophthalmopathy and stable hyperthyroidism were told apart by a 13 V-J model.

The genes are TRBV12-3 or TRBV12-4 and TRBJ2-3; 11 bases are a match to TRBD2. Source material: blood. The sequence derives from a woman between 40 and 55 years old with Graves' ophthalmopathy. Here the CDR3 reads CASSQGTSGSTDTQYF. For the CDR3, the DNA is TGTGCCAGCAGCCAAGGGACTAGCGGTTCCACAGATACGCAGTATTTT.